A selection of T cell receptor beta chains follows, all from one sample in a study of early T cells in non-severe SARS-CoV-2 infection. In TCRdb, the 5' RACE reads were re-called with MiXCR into one record per CDR3 protein. The repertoire includes approximately 77,000 distinct CDR3 sequences, around 16% of them detected once, and approximately 12% sits in the top ten. The sequenced material came from whole blood. These receptors originate from an adult who was a healthcare worker with PCR-confirmed SARS-CoV-2 infection or an uninfected control (not recorded which). CDR3s include the opening cysteine and the closing phenylalanine or tryptophan. The order of the fields is J gene, clone size, V gene, D gene, CDR3 DNA, CDR3 protein. The D gene is left open where the match is weak. Not every row has a clone size; where given, it reads once, few, many or a size class.

J gene: TRBJ2-7; clone size: NA; V gene: TRBV5-1; D gene: NA; CDR3 DNA: TGCGCCAGCTGGCGGGACACAGACTACGAGCAGTACTTC; CDR3 protein: CASWRDTDYEQYF
J gene: TRBJ2-2; clone size: few; V gene: TRBV24-1; D gene: NA; CDR3 DNA: TGTGCCACCAGTGTAGGCGGAACCGGGGAGCTGTTTTTT; CDR3 protein: CATSVGGTGELFF
J gene: TRBJ1-5; clone size: many; V gene: TRBV28; D gene: NA; CDR3 DNA: TGTGCCAGCAGTTTACGCGGGAACCGCAATCAGCCCCAGCATTTT; CDR3 protein: CASSLRGNRNQPQHF
J gene: TRBJ2-7; clone size: many; V gene: TRBV29-1; D gene: TRBD2; CDR3 DNA: TGCAGCGTCGTAGCGGGAACCTCCTACGAGCAGTACTTC; CDR3 protein: CSVVAGTSYEQYF
J gene: TRBJ2-3; clone size: many; V gene: TRBV12-3/TRBV12-4; D gene: NA; CDR3 DNA: TGTGCCAGCAGTTTGTGGCAGGGAGGCCCGGCGGCCCCAGATACGCAGTATTTT; CDR3 protein: CASSLWQGGPAAPDTQYF
J gene: TRBJ1-4; clone size: NA; V gene: TRBV27; D gene: TRBD1; CDR3 DNA: TGTGCCAGCAGTTTATCAAATCGGGACAGTTTAGAAAAACTGTTTTTT; CDR3 protein: CASSLSNRDSLEKLFF
J gene: TRBJ1-2; clone size: many; V gene: TRBV11-2; D gene: NA; CDR3 DNA: TGTGCCAGCAGCACCCATACAGGCTTGAACTATGGCTACACCTTC; CDR3 protein: CASSTHTGLNYGYTF
J gene: TRBJ2-7; clone size: few; V gene: TRBV18; D gene: TRBD1; CDR3 DNA: TGTGCCAGCTCCCTAGACTCTGGGGGACAGCCCTACGAGCAGTACTTC; CDR3 protein: CASSLDSGGQPYEQYF
J gene: TRBJ2-7; clone size: few; V gene: TRBV4-1; D gene: NA; CDR3 DNA: TGCGCCAGCAGCCTAGGTCCGTTCGGGACCTACGAGCAGTACTTC; CDR3 protein: CASSLGPFGTYEQYF
J gene: TRBJ1-2; clone size: NA; V gene: TRBV20-1; D gene: NA; CDR3 DNA: TGCAGTGCTGTTACAAGGGGAGACTATGGCTACACCTTC; CDR3 protein: CSAVTRGDYGYTF
J gene: TRBJ1-2; clone size: many; V gene: TRBV28; D gene: NA; CDR3 DNA: TGTGCCAGCAGCGGGGGGTCGAACTATGGCTACACCTTC; CDR3 protein: CASSGGSNYGYTF
J gene: TRBJ2-5; clone size: NA; V gene: TRBV29-1; D gene: TRBD1; CDR3 DNA: TGCAGCGTCCGTCAGGGGGCCCAAGAGACCCAGTACTTC; CDR3 protein: CSVRQGAQETQYF
J gene: TRBJ1-4; clone size: few; V gene: TRBV5-1; D gene: NA; CDR3 DNA: TGCGCCAGCAGATCCACAGGAGCAACTAATGAAAAACTGTTTTTT; CDR3 protein: CASRSTGATNEKLFF
J gene: TRBJ2-1; clone size: few; V gene: TRBV11-2; D gene: NA; CDR3 DNA: TGTGCCAGCAGCTTAGATCGGGTTCGGGAGCAGTTCTTC; CDR3 protein: CASSLDRVREQFF
J gene: TRBJ2-5; clone size: NA; V gene: TRBV5-1; D gene: TRBD1; CDR3 DNA: TGCGCCAGCAGCAACAGGGGGCTGGAGACCCAGTACTTC; CDR3 protein: CASSNRGLETQYF
J gene: TRBJ2-5; clone size: many; V gene: TRBV29-1; D gene: TRBD1; CDR3 DNA: TGCAGCGTTGGGACAGGAGAGACCCAGTACTTC; CDR3 protein: CSVGTGETQYF
J gene: TRBJ2-7; clone size: few; V gene: TRBV9; D gene: NA; CDR3 DNA: TGTGCCAGCAGCAATAGTGCAGGCGATCCCTACGAGCAGTACTTC; CDR3 protein: CASSNSAGDPYEQYF
J gene: TRBJ1-1; clone size: many; V gene: TRBV20-1; D gene: NA; CDR3 DNA: TGCAGTGCACCTAGAGGGGGTATGAACACTGAAGCTTTCTTT; CDR3 protein: CSAPRGGMNTEAFF
J gene: TRBJ2-3; clone size: many; V gene: TRBV28; D gene: TRBD1; CDR3 DNA: TGTGCCAGCAGTTCGACAGGGGGGGCAGATACGCAGTATTTT; CDR3 protein: CASSSTGGADTQYF
J gene: TRBJ2-7; clone size: few; V gene: TRBV7-9; D gene: TRBD1; CDR3 DNA: TGTGCCAGCAGCCCACCTAGCTTGGGACAGGGTAACTACGAGCAGTACTTC; CDR3 protein: CASSPPSLGQGNYEQYF
J gene: TRBJ1-4; clone size: NA; V gene: TRBV15; D gene: TRBD1; CDR3 DNA: TGTGCCACCAGCAGAGGTACCGGGACAGGGAATGAAAAACTGTTTTTT; CDR3 protein: CATSRGTGTGNEKLFF
J gene: TRBJ1-2; clone size: once; V gene: TRBV7-8; D gene: NA; CDR3 DNA: TGTGCCAGCAGCCTAAACAGAGATGGCTACACCTTC; CDR3 protein: CASSLNRDGYTF
J gene: TRBJ2-7; clone size: few; V gene: TRBV29-1; D gene: TRBD1; CDR3 DNA: TGCAGCGTTGTGGGCGGACAGGGCTACGAGCAGTACTTC; CDR3 protein: CSVVGGQGYEQYF
J gene: TRBJ2-3; clone size: NA; V gene: TRBV29-1; D gene: TRBD1; CDR3 DNA: TGCAGCGTTGAGGGGGGACAGGGGAGCACAGATACGCAGTATTTT; CDR3 protein: CSVEGGQGSTDTQYF
J gene: TRBJ2-7; clone size: NA; V gene: TRBV18; D gene: NA; CDR3 DNA: TGTGCCAGCTCACCGTCGGATTACGAGCAGTACTTC; CDR3 protein: CASSPSDYEQYF
J gene: TRBJ2-1; clone size: NA; V gene: TRBV7-8; D gene: TRBD2; CDR3 DNA: TGTGCCAGCAGCCGACGAATAGCGGGGGAATACAATGAGCAGTTCTTC; CDR3 protein: CASSRRIAGEYNEQFF
J gene: TRBJ2-5; clone size: many; V gene: TRBV7-2; D gene: TRBD2; CDR3 DNA: TGTGCCAGCAGACTAGCGGGGTCACAAGAGACCCAGTACTTC; CDR3 protein: CASRLAGSQETQYF
J gene: TRBJ1-2; clone size: NA; V gene: TRBV28; D gene: NA; CDR3 DNA: TGTGCCAGCAGTTTAGCAAAAGACTATGGCTACACCTTC; CDR3 protein: CASSLAKDYGYTF
J gene: TRBJ1-2; clone size: once; V gene: TRBV2; D gene: NA; CDR3 DNA: TGTGCCAGCAGTGAGGCTCAGGCAGCTAACTATGGCTACACCTTC; CDR3 protein: CASSEAQAANYGYTF
J gene: TRBJ1-4; clone size: few; V gene: TRBV10-3; D gene: NA; CDR3 DNA: TGTGCCATCAGTGGGGATGGGGCCGCAACTAATGAAAAACTGTTTTTT; CDR3 protein: CAISGDGAATNEKLFF
J gene: TRBJ2-7; clone size: many; V gene: TRBV7-6; D gene: NA; CDR3 DNA: TGTGCCAGCAGCTTGGACGGTTCGGGGGCCTACGAGCAGTACTTC; CDR3 protein: CASSLDGSGAYEQYF
J gene: TRBJ2-1; clone size: NA; V gene: TRBV20-1; D gene: TRBD2; CDR3 DNA: TGCAGTGCTAGATACTGGGAGGGCGGAAATGAGCAGTTCTTC; CDR3 protein: CSARYWEGGNEQFF
J gene: TRBJ1-2; clone size: NA; V gene: TRBV2; D gene: TRBD1; CDR3 DNA: TGTGCCAGCAGTGTGAACAGGGGGGATGGCTACACCTTC; CDR3 protein: CASSVNRGDGYTF
J gene: TRBJ2-7; clone size: many; V gene: TRBV7-2; D gene: NA; CDR3 DNA: TGTGCCAGCAGCTTATTTGGGGAGCCCTACGAGCAGTACTTC; CDR3 protein: CASSLFGEPYEQYF
J gene: TRBJ2-7; clone size: few; V gene: TRBV5-1; D gene: TRBD2; CDR3 DNA: TGCGCCAGCAGCATCTACTCCGGAGTAGCGGGGAAAGACGAGCAGTACTTC; CDR3 protein: CASSIYSGVAGKDEQYF
J gene: TRBJ1-1; clone size: few; V gene: TRBV3-1; D gene: TRBD1; CDR3 DNA: TGTGCCAGCAGCCAAGAAGGAGGGGGCGACACTGAAGCTTTCTTT; CDR3 protein: CASSQEGGGDTEAFF
J gene: TRBJ2-7; clone size: few; V gene: TRBV29-1; D gene: TRBD2; CDR3 DNA: TGCAGCGTTGTTCCATCAGAAGCGGGAGGGCCCTACGAGCAGTACTTC; CDR3 protein: CSVVPSEAGGPYEQYF
J gene: TRBJ1-6; clone size: NA; V gene: TRBV27; D gene: NA; CDR3 DNA: TGTGCCAGCAGTTTCCTCGCCGCGGGGTTGAGGTCACCCCTCCACTTT; CDR3 protein: CASSFLAAGLRSPLHF
J gene: TRBJ2-7; clone size: few; V gene: TRBV24-1; D gene: TRBD1; CDR3 DNA: TGTGCCACCAGTGATTCACAGGGGATCCAGTACGAGCAGTACTTC; CDR3 protein: CATSDSQGIQYEQYF
J gene: TRBJ2-1; clone size: few; V gene: TRBV4-2; D gene: TRBD2; CDR3 DNA: TGTGCCAGCAGCCAAGACAGGGCGGGAGCGGCCTACAATGAGCAGTTCTTC; CDR3 protein: CASSQDRAGAAYNEQFF
J gene: TRBJ1-2; clone size: few; V gene: TRBV7-2; D gene: NA; CDR3 DNA: TGTGCCAGCAGCTTAGAAGGGGTTCATGGCTACACCTTC; CDR3 protein: CASSLEGVHGYTF
J gene: TRBJ1-1; clone size: NA; V gene: TRBV16; D gene: TRBD1; CDR3 DNA: TGTGCCAGCAGCAAAACTCGACAGGGGCCATTGAACACTGAAGCTTTCTTT; CDR3 protein: CASSKTRQGPLNTEAFF
J gene: TRBJ2-3; clone size: NA; V gene: TRBV5-1; D gene: NA; CDR3 DNA: TGCGCCAGCAGTCCTGGACAGAACACAGATACGCAGTATTTT; CDR3 protein: CASSPGQNTDTQYF
J gene: TRBJ2-5; clone size: NA; V gene: TRBV12-2; D gene: NA; CDR3 DNA: TGTGCAAGTCGCTTAGAGGAGGGCGGAGAGACCCAGTACTTC; CDR3 protein: CASRLEEGGETQYF
J gene: TRBJ2-7; clone size: NA; V gene: TRBV20-1; D gene: NA; CDR3 DNA: TGCAGTGCTAGAGACCCGACAGGAATGGGCGAGCAGTACTTC; CDR3 protein: CSARDPTGMGEQYF
J gene: TRBJ2-3; clone size: NA; V gene: TRBV6-1; D gene: NA; CDR3 DNA: TGTGCCAGCAGTGCCCCTAGGGAGAGAGGGGTTACGCAGTATTTT; CDR3 protein: CASSAPRERGVTQYF
J gene: TRBJ2-1; clone size: few; V gene: TRBV28; D gene: TRBD1; CDR3 DNA: TGTGCCAGCAGTTTACCTGTTGTAGGACAGGGGGATCGGAGGCCCTACAATGAGCAGTTCTTC; CDR3 protein: CASSLPVVGQGDRRPYNEQFF
J gene: TRBJ2-2; clone size: many; V gene: TRBV29-1; D gene: NA; CDR3 DNA: TGCAGCGTTGAAGTGCCGAACACCGGGGAGCTGTTTTTT; CDR3 protein: CSVEVPNTGELFF
J gene: TRBJ2-5; clone size: NA; V gene: TRBV29-1; D gene: NA; CDR3 DNA: TGCAGCGCTTACTGGACAGCGGTGGGGACCCAGTACTTC; CDR3 protein: CSAYWTAVGTQYF
J gene: TRBJ2-3; clone size: few; V gene: TRBV4-2; D gene: TRBD2; CDR3 DNA: TGTGCCAGCAGCCAAGATAGCGGGAGGCACCTGCGCACAGATACGCAGTATTTT; CDR3 protein: CASSQDSGRHLRTDTQYF
J gene: TRBJ2-3; clone size: many; V gene: TRBV20-1; D gene: TRBD2; CDR3 DNA: TGCAGTGCTAAAGCGGGGGGCACAGATACGCAGTATTTT; CDR3 protein: CSAKAGGTDTQYF